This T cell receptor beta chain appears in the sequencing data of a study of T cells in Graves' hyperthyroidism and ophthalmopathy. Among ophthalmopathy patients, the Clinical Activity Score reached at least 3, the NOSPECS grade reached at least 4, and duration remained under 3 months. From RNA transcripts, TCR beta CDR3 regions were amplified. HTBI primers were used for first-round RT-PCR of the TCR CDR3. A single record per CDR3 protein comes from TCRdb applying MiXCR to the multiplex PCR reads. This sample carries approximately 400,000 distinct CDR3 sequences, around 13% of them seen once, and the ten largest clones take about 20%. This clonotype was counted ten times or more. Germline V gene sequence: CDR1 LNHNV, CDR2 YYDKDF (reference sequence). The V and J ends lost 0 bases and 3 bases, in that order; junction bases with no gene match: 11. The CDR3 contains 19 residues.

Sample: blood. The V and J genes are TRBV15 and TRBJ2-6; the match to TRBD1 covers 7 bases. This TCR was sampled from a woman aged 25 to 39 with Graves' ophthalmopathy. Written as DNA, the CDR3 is TGTGCCACCAGCAGAGAGTTGGACAGGAGCTTGTATGGGGCCAACGTCCTGACTTTC. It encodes CATSRELDRSLYGANVLTF.